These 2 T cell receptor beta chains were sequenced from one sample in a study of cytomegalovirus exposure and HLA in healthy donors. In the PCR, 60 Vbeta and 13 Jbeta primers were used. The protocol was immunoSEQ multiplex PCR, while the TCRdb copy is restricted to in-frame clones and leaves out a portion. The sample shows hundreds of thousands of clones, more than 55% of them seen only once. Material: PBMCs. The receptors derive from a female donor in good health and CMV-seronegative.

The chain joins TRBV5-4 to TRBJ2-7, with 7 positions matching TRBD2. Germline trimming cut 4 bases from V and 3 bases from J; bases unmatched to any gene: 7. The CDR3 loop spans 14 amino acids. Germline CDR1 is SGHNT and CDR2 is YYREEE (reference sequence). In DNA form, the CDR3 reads TGTGCCAGCAGCACAGCGGGGATAATCTACGAGCAGTACTTC. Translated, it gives CASSTAGIIYEQYF.

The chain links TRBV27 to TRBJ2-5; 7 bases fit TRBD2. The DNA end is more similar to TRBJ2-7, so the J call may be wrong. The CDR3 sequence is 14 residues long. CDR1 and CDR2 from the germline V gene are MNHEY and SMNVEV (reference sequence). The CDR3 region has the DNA TGTGCCAGCAGTTTACGGCTCGGGGGGAACGAGCAGTACTTC. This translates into CASSLRLGGNEQYF.